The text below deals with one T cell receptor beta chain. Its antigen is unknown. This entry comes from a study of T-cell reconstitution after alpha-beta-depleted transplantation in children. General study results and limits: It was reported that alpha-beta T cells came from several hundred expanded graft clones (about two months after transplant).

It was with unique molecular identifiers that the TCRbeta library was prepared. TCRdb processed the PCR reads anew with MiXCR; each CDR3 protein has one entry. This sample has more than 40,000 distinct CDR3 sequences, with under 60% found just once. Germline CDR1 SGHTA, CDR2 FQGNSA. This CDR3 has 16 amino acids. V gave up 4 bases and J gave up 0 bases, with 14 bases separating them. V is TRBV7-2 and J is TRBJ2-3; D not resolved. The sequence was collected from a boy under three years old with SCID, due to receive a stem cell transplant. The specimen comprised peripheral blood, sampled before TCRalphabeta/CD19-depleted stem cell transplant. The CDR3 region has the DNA TGTGCCAGCAGCTCCGGGTCTCCCTCAAGCACAGATACGCAGTATTTT. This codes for CASSSGSPSSTDTQYF.